This TCR beta chain was sequenced in a study of T cell responses to AZD1222 COVID-19 vaccine. About the research overall: Second-dose recipients at about 4 or about 12 weeks were treated as one pooled group.

The V gene's germline CDR1 is SGHTA and CDR2 FQGTGA. This CDR3 is built from 13 residues. The V and J ends lost 6 bases and 1 base respectively, with 9 bases between them. General study findings and limits: Among the donors, most were white British and more were female, and clonal diversity was possibly underestimated. It was only after the peak T cell response that any repertoires were sampled. CD4 TCRs covered the whole spike, strongest at regions 160-218 and 743-854.

A remark on this clone: What it binds is not known.

The protocol was immunoSEQ multiplex PCR, while the TCRdb copy is restricted to in-frame clones and leaves out a portion. The sample yields 95,000 to 110,000 clones, about 90% seen once. The TCR sequence derives from an adult in good health. Source: peripheral blood, taken on day 0 of AZD1222 vaccination. The chain has TRBV7-3 and TRBJ2-5; D gene unclear. The CDR3 DNA reads as TGTGCCAGCAGTCCGGGCCCCCAAGAGACCCAGTACTTC. It translates to CASSPGPQETQYF.